What follows describes a single T cell receptor (beta chain). This table comes from immunoSEQ multiplex PCR, and its TCRdb copy is limited to in-frame clones, with some not included. The sample shows 55,000 to 75,000 clones, about 82% of them seen only once. The sample originates from a study of blood T cell repertoires in COVID-19. This CDR3 has 16 amino acids. The V gene lost 2 bases and the J gene lost 2 bases, with 13 bases spanning the gap. Per the germline V gene, CDR1 is KGHSH and CDR2 is LQKENI. The source of this sequence is a man aged 50-59 years with acute or convalescent COVID-19. What was sequenced was peripheral blood. The chain uses TRBV18 and TRBJ1-3; D gene ambiguous. The CDR3 DNA sequence: TGTGCCAGCTCACCAAGAGTGGCCGACACTGGAAACACCATATATTTT. Its translation: CASSPRVADTGNTIYF. Looking up the rest from reference TRBV18 and TRBJ1-3 gives the full variable domain: NAGVMQNPRHLVRRRGQEARLRCSPMKGHSHVYWYRQLPEEGLKFMVYLQKENIIDESGMPKERFSAEFPKEGPSILRIQQVVRGDSAAYFCASSPRVADTGNTIYFGEGSWLTVV.